This T cell receptor (beta chain) was identified in a study of control samples from healthy donors and cancer patients. The table came from immunoSEQ multiplex PCR; TCRdb's copy has only in-frame clones and leaves some out. This sample yields some 76,000 clones, of which about 89% are seen a single time; 9.5% belongs to the top ten. Specimen: PBMCs. This TCR came from a woman aged 45-65 years with colorectal cancer.

In DNA form, the CDR3 reads TGTGCCAGCAGCTTCACAGGGAGCTCTGGAAACACCATATATTTT. Amino acids: CASSFTGSSGNTIYF. This chain links TRBV5-6 with TRBJ1-3; a possible D gene is TRBD1 (6 bases). The CDR3 is 15 residues long. Germline CDR1 SGHDT, CDR2 YYEEEE. V was trimmed by 2 bases and J by 0 bases, leaving 9 bases between them. The complete variable domain, with remaining parts taken from reference TRBV5-6 and TRBJ1-3, reads DAGVTQSPTHLIKTRGQQVTLRCSPKSGHDTVSWYQQALGQGPQFIFQYYEEEERQRGNFPDRFSGHQFPNYSSELNVNALLLGDSALYLCASSFTGSSGNTIYFGEGSWLTVV.